Detailed here is one TCR beta chain. This clonotype was observed many times. It lacks a known antigen. No base-level quality is on record; no much larger clone is a single base apart. These data originate in a study of T cell repertoires in cytomegalovirus infection (dated by TCRdb to about 2019). Turning to the overall study: Donor HLA type was relevant to the analysis, because carriage of CMV infection together with the matching HLA type was indicated by public TCR beta signatures.

Sequencer: Illumina HiSeq 1500. The public reads were reprocessed in TCRdb via fastp at Q25 and MiXCR, keeping in-frame beta chains. Duplicate CDR3 protein sequences are folded into a single record with the most common DNA and genes. The sample has over 90,000 distinct CDR3 sequences on record, approximately 15% of them singletons. Over 8% of the sample lies in the top ten. The CDR3 has 16 amino acids, counting the end cysteine and phenylalanine. Just CDR3 DNA is preserved here, 48 bases in frame from base 1. Trimming accounts for 9 bases at V and 4 bases at J, while the number of junction bases matched to no gene is 14. According to the germline V gene, CDR1 reads SGHVS and CDR2 reads FNYEAQ. Paper-wide results and their limitations: The ex vivo response was dominated by HLA-C-restricted CMV-specific TCR beta clonotypes, which also provided the single most frequent clonotype in two of eight donors. In both this cohort and an independent cohort of more than 350 donors, the cumulative frequency of public TCR beta family members distinguished carriers of CMV infection plus the relevant HLA type.

The receptor comes from a human donor in good health (CMV status not recorded). Some clones in this sample may be carry-over from other donors' samples. Here the chain combines TRBV7-6 and TRBJ2-1; 8 central bases correspond to TRBD1. The sequenced sample was PBMCs. The bases are TGTGCCAGAGCTTTAGCATCAGGGGGCTCTTACAATGAGCAGTTCTTC. Its protein reads: CARALASGGSYNEQFF.